This is a list of T cell receptor beta chains from one sample in a study of identical twins. TCRdb passed the 5' RACE reads through MiXCR, listing each CDR3 protein once. Among 450,000 or so distinct CDR3 sequences listed, 12% to 15% were seen once. These data were also reused for a study on yellow fever vaccine responses in identical twins.

The sequencing sample was made of CD4+ T cells sorted from blood. The receptors here all came from a woman aged 18-29 years in good health. Both conserved end residues are part of each CDR3. D genes are given only for firm matches. Clone size appears in some rows only: once, few, many, or a class for an expanded clone.

>.|TRBJ2-1|TRBD1|TRBV12-3/TRBV12-4
CASSLGPGGKYNEQFF
TGTGCCAGCAGTTTGGGACCAGGGGGAAAATACAATGAGCAGTTCTTC
>.|TRBJ1-2|TRBD1|TRBV3-1
CASSHARDREHGYTF
TGTGCCAGCAGCCACGCCCGGGACAGAGAGCATGGCTACACCTTC
>few|TRBJ1-1|.|TRBV6-2/TRBV6-3
CASTHREPNTEAFF
TGTGCCAGCACTCACAGGGAACCGAACACTGAAGCTTTCTTT
>few|TRBJ2-5|TRBD1|TRBV2
CASSSTGQETQYF
TGTGCCAGCTCGTCGACAGGGCAAGAGACCCAGTACTTC
>few|TRBJ2-1|.|TRBV29-1
CSVAPGGDGEQFF
TGCAGCGTCGCGCCTGGCGGGGACGGTGAGCAGTTCTTC
>.|TRBJ2-7|TRBD1|TRBV6-2/TRBV6-3
CASTTPGQDSLNEQYF
TGTGCCAGCACCACCCCGGGACAGGACTCTCTGAACGAGCAGTACTTC
>.|TRBJ2-5|.|TRBV7-9
CASSLGHSKQETQYF
TGTGCCAGCAGCTTAGGACACTCAAAGCAAGAGACCCAGTACTTC
>.|TRBJ1-2|.|TRBV7-9
CASSLGAGLGDGYTF
TGTGCCAGCAGCTTAGGGGCAGGGCTTGGGGATGGCTACACCTTC
>few|TRBJ2-7|.|TRBV5-1
CASTPRTPSSYEQYF
TGCGCCAGCACCCCCCGGACCCCTTCAAGCTACGAGCAGTACTTC
>.|TRBJ2-5|.|TRBV12-3/TRBV12-4
CASSLRLQQETQYF
TGTGCCAGCAGCCTTCGACTGCAGCAAGAGACCCAGTACTTC
>few|TRBJ2-2|TRBD2|TRBV10-3
CAISEPAGGSTGELFF
TGTGCCATCAGTGAACCCGCGGGGGGCTCGACCGGGGAGCTGTTTTTT
>once|TRBJ2-5|TRBD2|TRBV27
CASSPSRTSTGTQYF
TGTGCCAGCAGCCCCTCCCGGACTAGCACTGGGACCCAGTACTTC
>.|TRBJ1-6|TRBD1|TRBV12-3/TRBV12-4
CASSERGHNSPLHF
TGTGCCAGCAGTGAGAGGGGGCACAATTCACCCCTCCACTTT
>.|TRBJ2-5|.|TRBV15
CATSRGGTRETQYF
TGTGCCACCAGCAGAGGCGGGACAAGAGAGACCCAGTACTTC
>few|TRBJ2-5|.|TRBV19
CASSIGQETQYF
TGTGCCAGTAGTATTGGTCAAGAGACCCAGTACTTC
>.|TRBJ2-1|TRBD1|TRBV5-1
CASRRTGLDNEQFF
TGCGCCAGCAGGAGGACAGGGTTGGACAATGAGCAGTTCTTC
>few|TRBJ1-1|.|TRBV7-9
CASSGTGYAEAFF
TGTGCCAGCAGCGGAACAGGTTACGCTGAAGCTTTCTTT
>many|TRBJ2-4|.|TRBV20-1
CSGSHLAKNIQYF
TGCAGCGGAAGTCATTTAGCCAAAAACATTCAGTACTTC
>once|TRBJ1-3|.|TRBV20-1
CSARWQISGNTIYF
TGCAGTGCTAGATGGCAGATCTCTGGAAACACCATATATTTT
>few|TRBJ1-4|.|TRBV6-1
CASSPRIANEKLFF
TGTGCCAGCAGTCCCCGGATAGCTAATGAAAAACTGTTTTTT
>.|TRBJ2-5|TRBD1|TRBV2
CALSARTGQETQYF
TGTGCCCTCTCGGCAAGGACAGGGCAAGAGACCCAGTACTTC
>.|TRBJ2-1|.|TRBV24-1
CATSDLSPSSYNEQFF
TGTGCCACCAGTGATTTATCCCCGAGCTCCTACAATGAGCAGTTCTTC
>few|TRBJ2-1|TRBD1|TRBV5-4
CASSLEAGQGYNEQFF
TGTGCCAGCAGCCTGGAGGCGGGACAGGGCTACAATGAGCAGTTCTTC
>few|TRBJ1-6|.|TRBV28
CASLSSYNSPLHF
TGTGCCAGCTTGAGCTCCTATAATTCACCCCTCCACTTT
>many|TRBJ2-3|.|TRBV29-1
CSVLRDTFGDTQYF
TGCAGCGTGCTCCGGGACACCTTCGGAGATACGCAGTATTTT
>.|TRBJ1-1|.|TRBV7-3
CASSPSGARVNTEAFF
TGTGCCAGCAGCCCCTCCGGGGCTCGGGTGAACACTGAAGCTTTCTTT